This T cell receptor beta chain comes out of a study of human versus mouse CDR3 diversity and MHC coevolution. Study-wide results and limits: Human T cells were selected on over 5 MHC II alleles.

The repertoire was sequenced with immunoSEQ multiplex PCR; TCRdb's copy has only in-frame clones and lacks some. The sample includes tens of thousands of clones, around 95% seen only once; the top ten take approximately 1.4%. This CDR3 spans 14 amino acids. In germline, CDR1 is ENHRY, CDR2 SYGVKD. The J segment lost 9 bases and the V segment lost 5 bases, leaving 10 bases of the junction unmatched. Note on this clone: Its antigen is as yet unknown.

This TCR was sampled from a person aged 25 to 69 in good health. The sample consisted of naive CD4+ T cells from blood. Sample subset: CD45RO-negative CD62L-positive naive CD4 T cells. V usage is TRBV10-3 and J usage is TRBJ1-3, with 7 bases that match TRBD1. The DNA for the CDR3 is TGTGCCATCAGTTTCGACAGGGATGGGAGCACCATATATTTT. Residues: CAISFDRDGSTIYF.